The sequence of this TCR beta chain was determined in a study of Graves' ophthalmopathy and Graves' hyperthyroidism. Study-level points and caveats: The authors also found most expanded thyroid clonotypes above 0.001 frequency in blood. In predicting ophthalmopathy progression, the model reached nearly 71% sensitivity and 72.22% specificity.

As concerns this clonotype: Antigen: not known.

Amplified TCR beta CDR3 regions were obtained using RNA transcripts as template. First-round RT-PCR used HTBI primers; second-round multiplex PCR followed. TCRdb reprocessed the multiplex PCR reads via MiXCR and lists one record per CDR3 protein. The sample includes approximately 700,000 distinct CDR3 sequences, 40% of them seen just once. The V end was cut by 6 bases, the J end by 2 bases, with 17 bases between. From germline, CDR1 is SQVTM and CDR2 ANQGSEA. This CDR3 spans 14 amino acids. This chain links TRBV29-1 with TRBJ2-7; D ambiguous. Sample: peripheral blood. This TCR was recovered from an adult man with Graves' ophthalmopathy. The CDR3 coding sequence is TGCAGCGTCCCAAGGGCACCGGGCCCCTACGAGCAGTACTTC. It yields the protein CSVPRAPGPYEQYF.